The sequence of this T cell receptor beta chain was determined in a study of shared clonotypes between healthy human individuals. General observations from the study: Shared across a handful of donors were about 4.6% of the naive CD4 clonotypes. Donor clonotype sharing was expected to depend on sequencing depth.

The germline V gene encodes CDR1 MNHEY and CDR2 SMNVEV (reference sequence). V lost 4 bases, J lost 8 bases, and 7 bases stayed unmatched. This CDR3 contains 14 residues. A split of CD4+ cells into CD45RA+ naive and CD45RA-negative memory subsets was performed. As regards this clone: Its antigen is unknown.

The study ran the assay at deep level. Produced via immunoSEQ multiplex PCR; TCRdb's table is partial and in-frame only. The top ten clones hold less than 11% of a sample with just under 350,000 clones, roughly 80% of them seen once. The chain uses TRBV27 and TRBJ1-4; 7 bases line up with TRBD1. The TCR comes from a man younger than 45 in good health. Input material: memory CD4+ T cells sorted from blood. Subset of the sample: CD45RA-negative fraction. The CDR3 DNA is TGTGCCAGCAGTTCACAGGGGACTGGGGAAAAACTGTTTTTT. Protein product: CASSSQGTGEKLFF.